The clone carrying this TCR beta chain was counted many times. The data derive from a study of low-dose radiotherapy and immunotherapy resistance in tumors. Study context: It was 1 Gy per fraction every two weeks that Cohort 2 received, adding up to 13 Gy over 26 weeks. Every two weeks, one day ahead of radiation and immunotherapy, cyclophosphamide 200 mg/m2 was given (intravenously). Oral aspirin at 300 mg was taken daily by patients for four cycles, beginning on cycle 1 day 1.

The time point denotes: after trial treatment. Noted treatment: LDRT plus nivolumab, ipilimumab, low-dose cyclophosphamide and aspirin (RACIN trial). With TRAV- and TRBV-specific primers, first-strand cDNA was made, covering the alpha and beta chains. PCR amplification of the TCRs was performed with Phusion for 15 to 25 PCR cycles, and it relied on a constant-region primer together with a V-primer adapter. TCRdb re-derived calls from the reads in MiXCR, one entry per CDR3 protein. The sample contains tens of thousands of distinct CDR3 sequences, 25% to 30% of which appear only once. This sequence was found in a male donor with prostate cancer. The specimen was PBMCs, collected after low-dose radiotherapy plus immunotherapy.

This CDR3 is CASSFQQGSSYNEQFF. CDR3 nucleotides: TGCGCCAGCAGCTTCCAACAGGGTTCGTCCTACAATGAGCAGTTCTTC. The rearrangement links TRBV5-1 to TRBJ2-1; D may be TRBD1 (6 bases). The ends were cut back, 2 bases at V and 1 base at J, with 13 bases in the middle. Germline V gives CDR1 SGHRS, CDR2 YFSETQ. This CDR3 comprises 16 residues.